The rows below give T cell receptor beta chains drawn from one sample of a study of blood T cell repertoires in COVID-19. The data were produced by immunoSEQ multiplex PCR, yet TCRdb's version contains in-frame clones alone and is incomplete. The data show 320,000 or so clones, with about 90% seen just once and roughly 1% held by the top ten. The sequenced sample consisted of PBMCs or T cells enriched from blood (not recorded which). The receptors originated from a woman aged 30 to 39 who had recovered from COVID-19. The CDR3 runs from the conserved cysteine through the conserved F or W. The order of the fields is V gene, J gene, D gene, clone size, CDR3 protein, CDR3 DNA. The D gene is left open where the match is weak. Where a row states a size, it is once, few, many or the class of an expanded clone; other rows omit it.

>TRBV28|TRBJ2-3|TRBD2|-
CASSFSWRGSTDTQYF
TGTGCCAGCAGTTTTTCGTGGCGGGGGAGCACAGATACGCAGTATTTT
>TRBV2|TRBJ2-2|-|-
CASRGMEANTGELFF
TGTGCCAGCAGGGGAATGGAGGCGAACACCGGGGAGCTGTTTTTT
>TRBV2|TRBJ2-2|-|-
CASRGTSGELFF
TGTGCCAGCAGGGGGACATCCGGGGAGCTGTTTTTT
>TRBV6-1|TRBJ1-6|TRBD1|-
CASSAGTGGFGSPLHF
TGTGCCAGCAGTGCCGGTACAGGGGGCTTCGGTTCACCCCTCCACTTT
>TRBV6-1|TRBJ1-1|TRBD1|-
CASSEVLEGAVLNTEAFF
TGTGCCAGCAGTGAAGTCCTGGAGGGGGCGGTGCTGAACACTGAAGCTTTCTTT
>TRBV29-1|TRBJ1-1|-|-
CSVRRLGGGTEAFF
TGCAGCGTTCGGAGGTTAGGGGGAGGGACTGAAGCTTTCTTT
>TRBV28|TRBJ1-5|TRBD1|-
CASRLGTDNQPQHF
TGTGCCAGCAGATTAGGGACAGACAATCAGCCCCAGCATTTT
>TRBV7-2|TRBJ2-1|-|-
CASSLGAIPSYNEQFF
TGTGCCAGCAGCTTAGGAGCGATTCCCTCCTACAATGAGCAGTTCTTC
>TRBV28|TRBJ1-1|-|-
CASSLLVPTGGAFF
TGTGCCAGCAGTTTGTTGGTCCCCACCGGTGGAGCTTTCTTT
>TRBV5-1|TRBJ1-1|-|-
CASSATGPGGTEAFF
TGCGCCAGCAGCGCAACAGGGCCTGGCGGCACTGAAGCTTTCTTT
>TRBV19|TRBJ1-1|-|-
CASSVSTGMNTEAFF
TGTGCCAGTAGTGTATCAACAGGGATGAACACTGAAGCTTTCTTT
>TRBV6-5|TRBJ1-4|TRBD1|once
CASSYTPGQGEKLFF
TGTGCCAGCAGTTACACCCCGGGACAGGGGGAAAAACTGTTTTTT
>TRBV18|TRBJ1-6|TRBD1|-
CASSLPGQGSSPLHF
TGTGCCAGCTCACTACCGGGACAGGGATCTTCACCCCTCCACTTT
>TRBV19|TRBJ1-6|TRBD1|few
CASDRGSAYNSPLHF
TGTGCCAGTGACAGGGGATCGGCTTATAATTCACCCCTCCACTTT
>TRBV19|TRBJ1-5|TRBD1|-
CASTWDREGQPQHF
TGTGCCAGTACCTGGGACAGGGAAGGTCAGCCCCAGCATTTT
>TRBV7-2|TRBJ1-6|-|-
CASSLDKRGSPLHF
TGTGCCAGCAGCTTAGACAAACGCGGTTCACCCCTCCACTTT
>TRBV3-1/TRBV3-2|TRBJ2-5|-|-
CASSQERGGARETQYF
TGTGCCAGCAGCCAAGAACGAGGGGGGGCTCGGGAGACCCAGTACTTC
>TRBV4-2|TRBJ1-5|TRBD1|-
CASSSSDRFSNQPQHF
TGTGCCAGCAGCTCATCGGACAGGTTTTCCAATCAGCCCCAGCATTTT
>TRBV6-5|TRBJ2-2|-|-
CASMGTPRVAGELFF
TGTGCCAGCATGGGGACACCACGGGTGGCCGGGGAGCTGTTTTTT
>TRBV5-6|TRBJ2-7|-|-
CASSAIRDTPYEQYF
TGTGCCAGCAGCGCGATTCGGGACACCCCCTACGAGCAGTACTTC
>TRBV27|TRBJ1-6|-|-
CASTYPSGGPRSSYNSPLHF
TGTGCCAGCACCTACCCCAGCGGGGGTCCCCGGAGCTCCTATAATTCACCCCTCCACTTT
>TRBV14|TRBJ1-4|TRBD1|-
CASSLPGQKEKLFF
TGTGCCAGCAGCCTACCGGGACAGAAGGAAAAACTGTTTTTT
>TRBV21-1|TRBJ2-7|-|-
CASSNVVGAIYEQYF
TGTGCCAGCAGCAATGTGGTGGGGGCGATCTACGAGCAGTACTTC
>TRBV5-6|TRBJ1-1|TRBD1|-
CASSSRGLTGEMNTEAFF
TGTGCCAGCAGCTCCCGGGGCTTGACAGGGGAGATGAACACTGAAGCTTTCTTT